A selection of T cell receptor beta chains follows, all from one sample in a study of blood T cells in healthy people across ages. Each CDR3 protein gets one entry after TCRdb re-called the 5' RACE reads with MiXCR. The data contain around 900,000 distinct CDR3 sequences, about 30% of them singletons. The sample was blood. Receptors were obtained from an elderly woman in good health. The CDR3 runs from the conserved cysteine through the conserved F or W. Fields, in order: clone size, J gene, V gene, D gene, CDR3 protein, CDR3 DNA. The D gene is left open where the match is weak. Only part of the rows carry a size: once, few, many, or a class if the clone is expanded.

abundance: many
j_gene: TRBJ1-5
v_gene: TRBV7-2
d_gene: .
CDR3aa: CASSFQTVPGQPQHF
CDR3nt: TGTGCCAGCAGCTTCCAGACAGTCCCTGGACAGCCCCAGCATTTT

abundance: many
j_gene: TRBJ1-5
v_gene: TRBV7-2
d_gene: .
CDR3aa: CASSLAGPMGQPQHF
CDR3nt: TGTGCCAGCAGCTTAGCCGGACCGATGGGGCAGCCCCAGCATTTT

abundance: many
j_gene: TRBJ2-5
v_gene: TRBV29-1
d_gene: .
CDR3aa: CSVWGRETQYF
CDR3nt: TGCAGCGTATGGGGGAGGGAGACCCAGTACTTC

abundance: many
j_gene: TRBJ2-3
v_gene: TRBV7-2
d_gene: TRBD2
CDR3aa: CASRPAGGRQNTQYF
CDR3nt: TGTGCCAGCAGGCCCGCGGGGGGCCGTCAAAATACGCAGTATTTT

abundance: many
j_gene: TRBJ2-6
v_gene: TRBV20-1
d_gene: .
CDR3aa: CSARDLAGYYSGANVLTF
CDR3nt: TGCAGTGCTAGAGATTTGGCAGGGTATTACTCTGGGGCCAACGTCCTGACTTTC

abundance: few
j_gene: TRBJ1-5
v_gene: TRBV6-2/TRBV6-3
d_gene: .
CDR3aa: CASRRDLRNQPQHF
CDR3nt: TGTGCCAGCAGAAGGGACCTCAGGAATCAGCCCCAGCATTTT

abundance: .
j_gene: TRBJ2-1
v_gene: TRBV5-1
d_gene: .
CDR3aa: CASSLEAGYGNEQFF
CDR3nt: TGCGCCAGCAGCTTGGAGGCAGGGTACGGCAATGAGCAGTTCTTC

abundance: .
j_gene: TRBJ1-1
v_gene: TRBV7-2
d_gene: .
CDR3aa: CASSVGPTMLNTEAFF
CDR3nt: TGTGCCAGCAGCGTGGGACCGACGATGTTGAACACTGAAGCTTTCTTT

abundance: many
j_gene: TRBJ2-1
v_gene: TRBV28
d_gene: TRBD2
CDR3aa: CASSSPGGNSYNEQFF
CDR3nt: TGTGCCAGCAGTTCTCCCGGGGGGAACTCCTACAATGAGCAGTTCTTC

abundance: many
j_gene: TRBJ2-1
v_gene: TRBV29-1
d_gene: TRBD2
CDR3aa: CSGLGLAGDNEQFF
CDR3nt: TGCAGCGGATTAGGACTAGCGGGGGACAATGAGCAGTTCTTC

abundance: .
j_gene: TRBJ2-5
v_gene: TRBV20-1
d_gene: TRBD2
CDR3aa: CSARDDGRKETQYF
CDR3nt: TGCAGTGCTAGAGATGACGGGAGGAAAGAGACCCAGTACTTC

abundance: few
j_gene: TRBJ2-7
v_gene: TRBV3-1
d_gene: .
CDR3aa: CASSQGRAKEYF
CDR3nt: TGTGCCAGCAGCCAAGGTCGAGCGAAGGAGTACTTC

abundance: .
j_gene: TRBJ1-1
v_gene: TRBV20-1
d_gene: .
CDR3aa: CSAGYGPAGAFF
CDR3nt: TGCAGTGCTGGCTACGGACCCGCCGGAGCTTTCTTT

abundance: few
j_gene: TRBJ2-2
v_gene: TRBV3-1
d_gene: .
CDR3aa: CASSLYQGGELFF
CDR3nt: TGTGCCAGCAGCCTGTACCAGGGCGGGGAGCTGTTTTTT

abundance: few
j_gene: TRBJ2-1
v_gene: TRBV4-3
d_gene: TRBD1
CDR3aa: CASSLRGQLGHNEQFF
CDR3nt: TGCGCCAGCAGCCTTAGGGGACAGCTAGGGCACAATGAGCAGTTCTTC

abundance: .
j_gene: TRBJ2-1
v_gene: TRBV20-1
d_gene: .
CDR3aa: CSASGSGSYNEQFF
CDR3nt: TGCAGTGCTAGCGGGAGCGGGTCCTACAATGAGCAGTTCTTC

abundance: many
j_gene: TRBJ1-6
v_gene: TRBV5-1
d_gene: TRBD1
CDR3aa: CASSIERQGNNSPLHF
CDR3nt: TGCGCCAGCAGCATCGAAAGACAGGGTAACAATTCACCCCTCCACTTT

abundance: many
j_gene: TRBJ2-5
v_gene: TRBV4-3
d_gene: TRBD1
CDR3aa: CASSQEGTGSETQYF
CDR3nt: TGCGCCAGCAGCCAAGAAGGGACAGGCAGTGAGACCCAGTACTTC

abundance: few
j_gene: TRBJ1-1
v_gene: TRBV4-3
d_gene: .
CDR3aa: CASSQEGGNMNTEAFF
CDR3nt: TGCGCCAGCAGCCAAGAGGGGGGCAACATGAACACTGAAGCTTTCTTT

abundance: many
j_gene: TRBJ2-2
v_gene: TRBV7-2
d_gene: .
CDR3aa: CASSLSTGELFF
CDR3nt: TGTGCCAGCAGTTTGAGCACCGGGGAGCTGTTTTTT

abundance: many
j_gene: TRBJ2-7
v_gene: TRBV10-3
d_gene: .
CDR3aa: CATALLSGSYEQYF
CDR3nt: TGTGCCACCGCGCTCTTATCGGGGAGCTACGAGCAGTACTTC

abundance: many
j_gene: TRBJ2-1
v_gene: TRBV6-5
d_gene: TRBD1
CDR3aa: CASSRDRGRRYNEQFF
CDR3nt: TGTGCCAGCAGCCGGGACAGGGGGCGCAGGTACAATGAGCAGTTCTTC

abundance: .
j_gene: TRBJ2-7
v_gene: TRBV6-5
d_gene: .
CDR3aa: CASSYSGQSSSYEQYF
CDR3nt: TGTGCCAGCAGTTACTCAGGACAGTCAAGCTCCTACGAGCAGTACTTC